Listed below are T cell receptor beta chains from one sample, sequenced in a study of T cells in Graves' hyperthyroidism and ophthalmopathy. One entry per CDR3 protein, called by TCRdb with MiXCR from the multiplex PCR reads. This sample has about 420,000 distinct CDR3 sequences, with 15% to 17% found just once. Sequencing used blood. These receptors all stem from a young woman with Graves' hyperthyroidism. Both conserved end residues are part of each CDR3.

J gene	V gene	CDR3 protein
TRBJ2-1	TRBV4-1	CASSQAPYNEQFF
TRBJ2-7	TRBV7-9	CASSSSREAPYEQYF
TRBJ1-6	TRBV6-1	CASRRYRQFASPLHF
TRBJ2-3	TRBV2	CASSDGASGGKSTQYF
TRBJ2-7	TRBV5-1	CASSPGILVDEQYF
TRBJ2-3	TRBV12-3/TRBV12-4	CATSRTDTQYF
TRBJ2-1	TRBV11-3	CASSLGDGSYNEQFF
TRBJ2-2	TRBV2	CASRHPGQGVIGELFF
TRBJ2-2	TRBV9	CASSAPGQNTGELFF
TRBJ1-1	TRBV28	CASSPTSWAEAFF
TRBJ1-1	TRBV7-9	CASSLDVGGSEAFF
TRBJ2-5	TRBV12-3/TRBV12-4	CASSYRGLRGTQYF
TRBJ2-7	TRBV2	CASSEMGLSSYEQYF
TRBJ2-7	TRBV5-1	CASRAGDREQYF
TRBJ1-1	TRBV24-1	CATSDSGRNTEAFF
TRBJ2-7	TRBV20-1	CSARMSGGGYEQYF
TRBJ2-1	TRBV7-9	CASSLTPGTDNNEQFF
TRBJ1-1	TRBV29-1	CSGDRGTEAFF
TRBJ2-5	TRBV7-6	CASSLDKSGRDPQETHYF
TRBJ1-2	TRBV6-5	CASSYSSQSNYGYTF
.	TRBV3-1	CASSHRGLATSYEQFF
TRBJ2-1	TRBV10-3	CAISGGTRGLGDEQFF
TRBJ1-5	TRBV6-2/TRBV6-3	CASSYLRTGIGQPQHF
TRBJ2-5	TRBV3-1	CASTTIADQETQYF
TRBJ2-7	TRBV3-1	CASSPASEQYF
TRBJ1-1	TRBV5-1	CASSSRIKNAEAFF
TRBJ1-2	TRBV20-1	CSARERGAYGYTF
TRBJ2-5	TRBV6-1	CASVLEGGTQETQYF
TRBJ1-1	TRBV4-2	CASSQDIRRHSDRFSEAFF
TRBJ1-3	TRBV20-1	CSADSGNTIYF
TRBJ1-6	TRBV7-9	CASSSDRASYNSPLHF
TRBJ1-4	TRBV7-9	CASSLGIGTGDEKLFF
TRBJ2-3	TRBV11-2	CASSPQGDYNTDTQYF
TRBJ2-7	TRBV15	CATSSSREQYF
TRBJ1-2	TRBV7-8	CASSAFTGTGSNGYTF
TRBJ1-2	TRBV19	CASGSAGRAYGYTF
TRBJ2-4	TRBV4-2	CASSQWAAERVAKNIQYF
TRBJ2-5	TRBV7-6	CASSPRAQETQYF
TRBJ1-1	TRBV20-1	CSARRKRGTEAFF
TRBJ2-7	TRBV28	CASSLQRIFGGQYF
TRBJ1-1	TRBV29-1	CSVGGQRNTEAFF
TRBJ2-7	TRBV7-9	CASSGWGGRSEQYF
TRBJ2-3	TRBV20-1	CSASKDTQYF
TRBJ1-1	TRBV10-3	CAIREQGNEGNTEAFF
TRBJ2-7	TRBV2	CANRVSSGRYEQYF
TRBJ1-4	TRBV27	CASNKIGTGDEKLFF
TRBJ1-5	TRBV19	CASSIGANQPQHF
TRBJ2-7	TRBV11-2	CASSWEGYEQYF
TRBJ2-1	TRBV7-2	CASSLGQGAVNEQFF
TRBJ1-6	TRBV5-1	CASSSDSHNSPLHF
TRBJ1-2	TRBV28	CASSLWGALSEAWPNYGYTF
TRBJ1-2	TRBV7-2	CASSLEGRYTF
TRBJ1-2	TRBV6-1	CASSENNEGHGGYTF
TRBJ2-1	TRBV7-9	CALTTQETYNEQFF
TRBJ1-1	TRBV12-3/TRBV12-4	CASSDGRNFEAFF
TRBJ1-3	TRBV2	CAGSDTNSGNTIYF
TRBJ1-3	TRBV7-9	CASSSGRYTIYF